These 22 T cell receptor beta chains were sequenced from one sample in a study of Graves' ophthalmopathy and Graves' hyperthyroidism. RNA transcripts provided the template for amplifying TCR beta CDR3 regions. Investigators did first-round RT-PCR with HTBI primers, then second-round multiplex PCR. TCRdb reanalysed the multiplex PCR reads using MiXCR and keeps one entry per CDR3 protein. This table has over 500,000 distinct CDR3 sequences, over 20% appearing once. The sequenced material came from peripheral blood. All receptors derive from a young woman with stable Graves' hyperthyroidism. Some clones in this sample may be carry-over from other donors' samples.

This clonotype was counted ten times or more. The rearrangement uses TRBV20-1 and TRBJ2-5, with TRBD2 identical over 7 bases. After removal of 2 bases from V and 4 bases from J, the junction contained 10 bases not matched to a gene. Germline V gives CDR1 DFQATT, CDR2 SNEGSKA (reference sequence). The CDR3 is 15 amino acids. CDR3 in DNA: TGCAGTGCTAGAAACCCCGGGACTAAACTAGAGACCCAGTACTTC. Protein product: CSARNPGTKLETQYF.

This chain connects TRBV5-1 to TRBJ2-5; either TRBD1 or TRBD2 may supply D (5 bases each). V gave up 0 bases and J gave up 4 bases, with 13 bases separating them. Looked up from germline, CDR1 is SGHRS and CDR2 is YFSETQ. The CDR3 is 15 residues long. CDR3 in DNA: TGCGCCAGCAGCTTGGGGGGGATTTCGGGAGAGACCCAGTACTTC. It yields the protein CASSLGGISGETQYF.

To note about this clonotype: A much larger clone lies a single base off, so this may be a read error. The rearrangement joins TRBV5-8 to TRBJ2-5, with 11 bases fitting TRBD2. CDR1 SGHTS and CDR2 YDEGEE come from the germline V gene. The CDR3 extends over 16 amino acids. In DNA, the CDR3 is TGTGCCAGCAGCTTATCCCTAGCGGGAGGAAGTGAGACCAAGTACTTC. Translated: CASSLSLAGGSETKYF.

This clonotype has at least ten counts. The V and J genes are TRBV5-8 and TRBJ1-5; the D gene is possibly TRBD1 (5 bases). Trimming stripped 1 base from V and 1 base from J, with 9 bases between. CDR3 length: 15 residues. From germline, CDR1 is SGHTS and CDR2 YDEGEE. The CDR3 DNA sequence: TGTGCCAGCAGCTTGTGGGAGGGGAGCAATCAGCCCCAGCATTTT. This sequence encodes CASSLWEGSNQPQHF.

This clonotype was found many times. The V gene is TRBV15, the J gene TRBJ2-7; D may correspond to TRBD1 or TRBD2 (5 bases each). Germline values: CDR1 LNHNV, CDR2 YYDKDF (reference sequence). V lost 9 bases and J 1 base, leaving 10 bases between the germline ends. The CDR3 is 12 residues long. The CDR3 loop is CATRDRSYEQYF. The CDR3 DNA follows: TGTGCCACTCGGGACCGATCCTACGAGCAGTACTTC.

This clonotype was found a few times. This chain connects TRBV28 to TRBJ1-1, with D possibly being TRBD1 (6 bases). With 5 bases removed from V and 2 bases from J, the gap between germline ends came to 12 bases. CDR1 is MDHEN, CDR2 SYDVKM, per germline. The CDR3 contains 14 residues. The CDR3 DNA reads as TGTGCCAGCAGTATCGGACAGTTAAACACTGAAGCTTTCTTT. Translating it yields CASSIGQLNTEAFF. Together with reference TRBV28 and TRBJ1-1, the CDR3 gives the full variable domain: DVKVTQSSRYLVKRTGEKVFLECVQDMDHENMFWYRQDPGLGLRLIYFSYDVKMKEKGDIPEGYSVSREKKERFSLILESASTNQTSMYLCASSIGQLNTEAFFGQGTRLTVV.

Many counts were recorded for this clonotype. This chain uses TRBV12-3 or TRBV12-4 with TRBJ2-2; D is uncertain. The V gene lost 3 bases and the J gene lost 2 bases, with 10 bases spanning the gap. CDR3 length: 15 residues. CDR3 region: CASSFSARNTGELFF. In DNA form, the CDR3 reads TGTGCCAGCAGTTTCTCAGCGAGAAACACCGGGGAGCTGTTTTTT.

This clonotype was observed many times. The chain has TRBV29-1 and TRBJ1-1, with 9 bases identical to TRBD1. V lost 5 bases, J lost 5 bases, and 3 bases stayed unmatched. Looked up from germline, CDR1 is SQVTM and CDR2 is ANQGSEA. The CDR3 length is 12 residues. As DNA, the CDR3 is TGCAGCGTTAGACAGGGGGGAACTGAAGCTTTCTTT. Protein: CSVRQGGTEAFF.

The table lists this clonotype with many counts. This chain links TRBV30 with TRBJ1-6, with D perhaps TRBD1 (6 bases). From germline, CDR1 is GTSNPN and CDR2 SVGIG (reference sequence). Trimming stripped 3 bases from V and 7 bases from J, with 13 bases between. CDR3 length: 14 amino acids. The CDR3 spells CAWRLGTGNSPLHF. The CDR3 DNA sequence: TGTGCCTGGAGGTTAGGTACAGGGAATTCACCCCTCCACTTT. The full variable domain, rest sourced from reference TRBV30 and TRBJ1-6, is SQTIHQWPATLVQPVGSPLSLECTVEGTSNPNLYWYRQAAGRGLQLLFYSVGIGQISSEVPQNLSASRPQDRQFILSSKKLLLSDSGFYLCAWRLGTGNSPLHFGNGTRLTVT.

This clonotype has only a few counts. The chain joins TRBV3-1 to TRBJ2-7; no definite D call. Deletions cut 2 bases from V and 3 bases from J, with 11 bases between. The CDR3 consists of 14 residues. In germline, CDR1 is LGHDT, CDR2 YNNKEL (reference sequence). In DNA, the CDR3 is TGTGCCAGCAGCCAAAGTGTGGGTGGCTACGAGCAGTACTTC. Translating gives CASSQSVGGYEQYF.

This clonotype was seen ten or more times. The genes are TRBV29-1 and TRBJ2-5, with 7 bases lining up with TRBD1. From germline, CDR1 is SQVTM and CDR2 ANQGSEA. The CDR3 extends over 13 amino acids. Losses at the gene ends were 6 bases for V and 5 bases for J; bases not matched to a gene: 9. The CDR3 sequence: CSVDRDVRETQYF. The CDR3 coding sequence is TGCAGCGTCGACAGGGACGTTCGCGAGACCCAGTACTTC.

The CDR3 coding sequence is TGTGCCATCAGTGAGTCTCCAGGTACTGGAAACACCATATATTTT. As protein: CAISESPGTGNTIYF. J is TRBJ1-3 and V is TRBV10-3; D gene uncertain. The CDR3 runs 15 residues. Germline-derived CDR1 and CDR2 are ENHRY and SYGVKD. V was trimmed by 0 bases and J by 2 bases, leaving 8 bases between them.

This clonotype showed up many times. The CDR3 region has the DNA TGTGCCAGCAGTCGAATCGGAGGGAGGATCTTACCCAGAGGGGAGACCCAGTACTTC. Residues: CASSRIGGRILPRGETQYF. J is TRBJ2-5 and V is TRBV27, with D maybe TRBD2 (6 bases). V lost 5 bases to trimming and J lost 5 bases, with 30 bases between them. The CDR3 sequence is 19 residues long. Germline V gives CDR1 MNHEY, CDR2 SMNVEV (reference sequence).

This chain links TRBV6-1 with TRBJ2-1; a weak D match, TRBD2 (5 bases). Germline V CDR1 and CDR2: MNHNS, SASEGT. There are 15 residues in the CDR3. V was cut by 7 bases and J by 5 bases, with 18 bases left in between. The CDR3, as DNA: TGTGCCAGCACCCGGTGGCGGAGTAGCGACAATGAGCAGTTCTTC. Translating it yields CASTRWRSSDNEQFF.

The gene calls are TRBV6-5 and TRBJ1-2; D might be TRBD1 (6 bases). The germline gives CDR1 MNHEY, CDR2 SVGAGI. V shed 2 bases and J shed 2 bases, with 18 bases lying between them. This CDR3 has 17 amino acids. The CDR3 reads CASSYIPQDSPNYGYTF. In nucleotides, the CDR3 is TGTGCCAGCAGTTACATCCCTCAGGACAGCCCCAACTATGGCTACACCTTC.

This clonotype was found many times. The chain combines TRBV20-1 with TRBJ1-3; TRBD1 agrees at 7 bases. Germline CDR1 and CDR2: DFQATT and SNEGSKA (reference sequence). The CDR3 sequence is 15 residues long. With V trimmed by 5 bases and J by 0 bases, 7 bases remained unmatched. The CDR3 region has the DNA TGCAGTGCTTGGGACAGAGAGACCTCTGGAAACACCATATATTTT. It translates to CSAWDRETSGNTIYF.

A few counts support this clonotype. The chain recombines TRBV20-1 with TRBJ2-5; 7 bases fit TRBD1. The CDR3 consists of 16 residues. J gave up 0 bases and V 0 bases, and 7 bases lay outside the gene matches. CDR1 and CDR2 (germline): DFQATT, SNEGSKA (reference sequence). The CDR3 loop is CSARDEQGLYQETQYF. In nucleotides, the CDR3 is TGCAGTGCTAGAGATGAACAGGGGTTGTACCAAGAGACCCAGTACTTC.

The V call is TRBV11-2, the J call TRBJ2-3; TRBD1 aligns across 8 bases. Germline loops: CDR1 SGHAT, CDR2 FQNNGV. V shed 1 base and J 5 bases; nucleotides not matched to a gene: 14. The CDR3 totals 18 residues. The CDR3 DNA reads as TGTGCCAGCAGCTTAGTTGGAATTTCAGGGGGCTGGGTAGATACGCAGTATTTT. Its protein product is CASSLVGISGGWVDTQYF.

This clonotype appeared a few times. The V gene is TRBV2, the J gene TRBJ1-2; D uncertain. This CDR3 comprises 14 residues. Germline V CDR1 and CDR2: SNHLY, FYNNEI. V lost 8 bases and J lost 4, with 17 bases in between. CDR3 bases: TGTGCCAGCCTACCTCCCACAGAAATCTATGGCTACACCTTC. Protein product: CASLPPTEIYGYTF. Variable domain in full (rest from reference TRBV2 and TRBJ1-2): EPEVTQTPSHQVTQMGQEVILRCVPISNHLYFYWYRQILGQKVEFLVSFYNNEISEKSEIFDDQFSVERPDGSNFTLKIRSTKLEDSAMYFCASLPPTEIYGYTFGSGTRLTVV.

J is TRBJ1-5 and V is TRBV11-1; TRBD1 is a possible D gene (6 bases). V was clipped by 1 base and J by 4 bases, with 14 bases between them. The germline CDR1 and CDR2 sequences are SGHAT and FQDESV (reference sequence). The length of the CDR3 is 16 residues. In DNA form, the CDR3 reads TGTGCCAGCAGCTTAGTCCACCGGGACAAGAATCAGCCCCAGCATTTT. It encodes CASSLVHRDKNQPQHF.

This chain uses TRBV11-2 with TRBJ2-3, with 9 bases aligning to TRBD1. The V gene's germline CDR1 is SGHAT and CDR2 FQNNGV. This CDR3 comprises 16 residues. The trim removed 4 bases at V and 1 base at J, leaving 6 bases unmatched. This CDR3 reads CASSSRDRARTDTQYF. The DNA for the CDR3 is TGTGCCAGCAGCTCCCGGGACAGGGCACGCACAGATACGCAGTATTTT.

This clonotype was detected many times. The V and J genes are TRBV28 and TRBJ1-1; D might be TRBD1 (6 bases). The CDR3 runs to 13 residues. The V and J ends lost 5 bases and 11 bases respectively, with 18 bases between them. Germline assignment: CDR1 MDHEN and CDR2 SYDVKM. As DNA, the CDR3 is TGTGCCAGCAGTCCACCGACAGGCCTTGGGGCTTTCTTT. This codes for CASSPPTGLGAFF. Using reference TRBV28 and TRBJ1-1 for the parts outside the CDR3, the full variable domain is DVKVTQSSRYLVKRTGEKVFLECVQDMDHENMFWYRQDPGLGLRLIYFSYDVKMKEKGDIPEGYSVSREKKERFSLILESASTNQTSMYLCASSPPTGLGAFFGQGTRLTVV.